This TCR beta chain was sequenced during a study of blood T cell repertoires in COVID-19. Produced via immunoSEQ multiplex PCR; TCRdb's table is partial and in-frame only. The sample records approximately 100,000 clones, about 85% being singletons. This receptor was taken from a man aged 70-80 years with acute or convalescent COVID-19. The sample comprised peripheral blood.

The CDR3 reads CSASIGGVQRSGYTF. CDR3 bases: TGCAGTGCTAGTATCGGTGGCGTGCAGAGGTCAGGCTACACCTTC. The rearrangement links TRBV20-1 to TRBJ1-2; no clear D gene. Trimming took 3 bases from V and 8 from J, leaving 22 bases between them. This CDR3 has 15 amino acids. CDR1 is DFQATT and CDR2 is SNEGSKA in the germline V gene (reference sequence).